The TCR beta chain described here comes from a study of blood T cell repertoires in COVID-19 (dated by TCRdb to about 2020). Turning to the overall study: Collaborator samples came from the United States, Italy and Spain and covered acute and convalescent phases of COVID-19. Where available, HLA class I and class II types were taken from metadata supplied by the sample provider and were not determined by assay-based typing. Deeply sampled blood TCRbeta repertoires from subjects exposed to, actively infected with, or recovered from COVID-19 were included in the dataset. The prospective study material was composed of cDNA or gDNA derived from T cells, B-cell-depleted T cells, or PBMCs. Nearly every sample came with metadata listing a de-identified subject ID, COVID-19 status, age in years and sex. The repertoires were released in a freely available public database meant as a resource for research on the immune response to SARS-CoV-2. The samples were drawn from two sources: the first 160 participants of the ongoing ImmuneRACE study, and over 950 subjects contributed by 6 global collaborators. Overall study results and their limits: The amount of clinical and demographic metadata varied by source and participant and was provided uncurated.

TCRbeta CDR3 regions were amplified from genomic DNA using the immunoSEQ Assay, a bias-controlled multiplex PCR. The authors' analysis ran thus. Within the assay, amplification of reference gene primers was used to estimate how many nucleated cells each sample contained. Sequence reads were collapsed and filtered to measure the absolute abundance of every unique TCRbeta CDR3 rearrangement. Productive Simpson clonality was computed per sample as the square root of Simpson's diversity index over productive rearrangements. The source is immuneACCESS, and TCRdb retained only in-frame sequences with V and J called. Part of the clones is not carried over; for the studies checked, unresolved V genes explain less than half of this, and the remainder is unexplained. Clone size and the V and J calls come from that table; the DNA yielded D and trimming. Here the sample has 150,000 to 200,000 clones; approximately 88% occur a single time. More than 8.5% of the sample comes from the top ten.

With respect to this clone: The clone's antigen remains unknown. Per-base qualities were not stored, and no clone one base away is much larger.

Enrolling through a virtual design, the prospective study's participants ranged in age from roughly 18 to 89 years and lived across roughly 23 United States geographic areas. In the prospective study, participants were assigned to cohorts based on the clinical history participants reported in a screening survey and a study questionnaire. For ImmuneRACE Cohort 3, a participant was defined as recovered based on two consecutive negative NP/OP PCR tests, clearance by a healthcare professional, or resolution of symptoms. Each participant in the prospective study had whole blood, serum and a nasopharyngeal or oropharyngeal swab collected by mobile phlebotomists. Additional blood draws and questionnaires over an approximately 2-month period could optionally be provided by prospective study participants. Prospective study blood samples were shipped either frozen or at room temperature before DNA extraction.

V lost 0 bases and J lost 0 bases; the stretch between them is 11 bases long. CDR1 and CDR2, per the germline V gene, are SGHVS and FQNEAQ. From its cysteine to its phenylalanine, the CDR3 spans 17 amino acids. Of the read, only the CDR3 DNA is kept; its 51 bases are in frame from base 1. The chain was built from TRBV7-8 and TRBJ2-2; the D gene is possibly TRBD2, with 6 bases matching. Sequenced input: PBMCs or T cells enriched from blood (not recorded which). The receptor comes from a woman under 30 who had recovered from COVID-19. The DNA sequence is TGTGCCAGCAGCTTAGCGCTTCGCGGGACGAACACCGGGGAGCTGTTTTTT. Translated, this is CASSLALRGTNTGELFF.